This paragraph reports one T cell receptor (beta chain). Methods used by the authors: Nucleated cell number was recorded as an estimate derived from reference gene primer amplification. Generated by immunoSEQ multiplex PCR, the TCRdb table keeps only in-frame clones and is missing some. The V and J calls and clone size were taken over from that table, and D and trimming were inferred from the DNA. Among 140,000 or so clones listed, 65% to 85% were seen once. V lost 5 bases, J lost 6 bases, and 11 bases lay in between. The CDR3 is 13 amino acids. The germline gives CDR1 SGHVS, CDR2 FQNEAQ. These data originate in a study of blood T cell repertoires in COVID-19. Study at large: Sites across the United States, Italy and Spain contributed samples from acute and convalescent COVID-19.

V and J are TRBV7-8 and TRBJ1-5, with D hard to call. The sequencing input was peripheral blood. The TCR originated in a woman between 45 and 65 years old with acute or convalescent COVID-19. CDR3 in amino acids: CASSPLRGQPQHF. CDR3 nucleotide sequence: TGTGCCAGCAGCCCTCTTCGGGGTCAGCCCCAGCATTTT.